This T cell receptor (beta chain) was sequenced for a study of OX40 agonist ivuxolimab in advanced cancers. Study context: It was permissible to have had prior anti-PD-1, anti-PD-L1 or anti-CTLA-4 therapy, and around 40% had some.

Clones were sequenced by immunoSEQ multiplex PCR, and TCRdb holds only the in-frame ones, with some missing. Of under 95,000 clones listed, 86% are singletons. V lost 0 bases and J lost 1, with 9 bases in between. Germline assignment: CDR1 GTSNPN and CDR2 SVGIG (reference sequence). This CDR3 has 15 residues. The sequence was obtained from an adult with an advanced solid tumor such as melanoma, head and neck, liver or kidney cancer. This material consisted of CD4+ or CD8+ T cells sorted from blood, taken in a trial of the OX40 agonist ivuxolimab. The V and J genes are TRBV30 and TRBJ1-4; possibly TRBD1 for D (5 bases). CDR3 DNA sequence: TGTGCCTGGAGTGTAGCAAGGGGAACTAATGAAAAACTGTTTTTT. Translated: CAWSVARGTNEKLFF.